This TCR beta chain was obtained from a study of T cell responses to AZD1222 COVID-19 vaccine (dated by TCRdb to the early 2020s). Notes on the research overall: AZD1222 recipients with second doses at about 4 weeks or about 12 weeks were pooled, because spike-specific TCR depth and breadth did not differ between schedules. A total of over 230 trial participants underwent TCR sequencing, of whom about 200 had received two doses of AZD1222 and 26 had received two doses of the MenACWY control vaccine. Trial participants were enrolled by age into subgroups of 18-55, 56-69 and 70-plus years, and about 150, 27 and 61 TCR-sequenced participants, respectively, were included in these subgroups.

This specimen's time point label, per the study, means: baseline before first vaccination. Vaccinee samples came from UK trials COV001 and COV002, including a single-blind randomized controlled phase 2/3 trial of AZD1222 (ChAdOx1 nCoV-19) in healthy adults. For TCRbeta chain sequencing, PBMC samples were collected from trial participants at day 0 and at day 28 after the second dose. Including the terminal cysteine and phenylalanine, the CDR3 comprises 16 residues. Only the CDR3 portion is preserved as DNA: 48 bases, with reading frame beginning at the first base. Reading the germline V gene gives CDR1 MNHNS and CDR2 SASEGT. A distance of 13 bases separates the germline ends of V and J, which lose 4 bases and 0 bases respectively. Results and caveats for the whole study, not just this receptor: Participants were mostly white British, with more females than males. The authors suggested clonal diversity may have been underestimated. Nearly half of unique spike-specific TCRs reportedly recognized epitopes outside regions mutated in the B.1.351 and B.1.1.7 variants. The whole spike protein was spanned by vaccine-associated CD4 TCRs, and dominant responses were seen in regions 160-218 and 743-854. Because no samples from the day 14 peak response were available, repertoires could be characterized only after the peak T cell response. Conclusions about previously exposed vaccinees are limited, since just 5 to 7 AZD1222 recipients were seropositive for SARS-CoV-2 at baseline. The 56-69-year group was small, and its depth increase did not reach significance, likely because of low power. After two AZD1222 doses, spike-specific TCR breadth and depth were significantly higher than at day 0 and than in MenACWY recipients.

With regard to this clone: What this receptor recognizes is not known. No base quality values were provided; no much bigger clone lies one nucleotide off.

The CDR3 regions of human TCRbeta chains were analyzed by immunosequencing. Under the source paper's analysis protocol: TCRs in the repertoires were compared against a reference library of SARS-CoV-2-specific TCRs that had been generated with the MIRA antigen-specificity platform. Breadth meant the fraction of unique TCRs that were SARS-CoV-2-associated, whereas depth meant the fraction of total T cells that were SARS-CoV-2-associated. Using the MIRA data, each spike-specific TCR was assigned both to the spike region to which the TCR was reactive and to a CD4 or CD8 class. Log10-transformed breadth and depth values were compared by one-way ANOVA with Sidak's multiple comparisons tests. TCRdb obtained this table from immuneACCESS and retained in-frame rearrangements with V and J assigned. These tables miss some clones; where compared with another copy, unresolved V genes account for less than half of the shortfall, and the remainder is unexplained. The V and J calls and clone size come from that table; D and trimming were worked out from the DNA. A total of roughly 100,000 clones appear in this sample, 88% of them only once. Roughly 2.7% of the sample rests with the top ten.

This chain is built from TRBV6-1 and TRBJ1-3, with an unclear D gene assignment. The sequencing used peripheral blood, collected on day 0 of AZD1222 vaccination. The receptor was derived from an adult in good health. The CDR3 corresponds to CASSAQSVISGNTIYF. The nucleotides read TGTGCCAGCAGTGCCCAAAGTGTCATCTCTGGAAACACCATATATTTT.